The 20 T cell receptor beta chains in this list originate from one sample, sequenced in a study of shared T cell receptors in the human thymus. Profiled with immunoSEQ multiplex PCR; TCRdb holds only in-frame clones, not every one. The profile shows hundreds of thousands of clones, roughly 90% of them singletons. The same sample was also studied in work on human thymus T cells.

The specimen sequenced was thymocytes. The origin of the receptors is a boy younger than two with a congenital heart defect.

The rearrangement links TRBV14 to TRBJ1-6, with D tentatively TRBD1 (5 bases). In germline, CDR1 is SGHDN, CDR2 FVKESK. V was trimmed by 5 bases and J by 4 bases, leaving 12 bases between them. The CDR3 is 15 amino acids. The CDR3 region is CASSSRQPYNSPLHF. The CDR3 DNA reads as TGTGCCAGCAGCTCCCGACAGCCTTATAATTCACCCCTCCACTTT.

J is TRBJ2-5 and V is TRBV11-2; D is possibly TRBD2 (7 bases). This CDR3 region has 16 residues. Germline V gene sequence: CDR1 SGHAT, CDR2 FQNNGV. The ends were cut back, 1 base at V and 4 bases at J, with 16 bases in the middle. This CDR3 is CASSLGLGGVVETQYF. The DNA for the CDR3 is TGTGCCAGCAGCTTAGGCCTAGGGGGGGTGGTAGAGACCCAGTACTTC.

The chain uses TRBV6-1 and TRBJ2-3; 10 bases agree with TRBD2. With V trimmed by 0 bases and J by 6 bases, 9 bases remained unmatched. The CDR3 contains 17 residues. Germline V gene lookup returns CDR1 MNHNS and CDR2 SASEGT. CDR3 in amino acids: CASSEAGLAGASDTQYF. The CDR3 region has the DNA TGTGCCAGCAGTGAAGCGGGGCTAGCGGGAGCTTCGGATACGCAGTATTTT.

This clone appeared a single time. The chain combines TRBV9 with TRBJ2-7, with 9 bases lining up with TRBD1. The trim removed 4 bases at V and 4 bases at J, leaving 6 bases unmatched. Per germline, CDR1 SGDLS and CDR2 YYNGEE. This CDR3 is built from 14 residues. DNA for the CDR3: TGTGCCAGCAGCCCCAGGACAGGGGCGTACGAGCAGTACTTC. Its translation: CASSPRTGAYEQYF.

The chain is built from TRBV7-2 and TRBJ2-7; 9 bases match TRBD2. Germline V lookup: CDR1 SGHTA, CDR2 FQGNSA. J lost 0 bases, V lost 4 bases, and 7 bases had no gene match. The CDR3 is 16 amino acids. The CDR3 coding sequence is TGTGCCAGCAGCTCTCAGACTAGCGGTAGCTCCTACGAGCAGTACTTC. Its translation is CASSSQTSGSSYEQYF.

The chain couples TRBV2 to TRBJ2-1, with unresolved D. This CDR3 region has 16 residues. Deletions cut 2 bases from V and 7 bases from J, with 18 bases between. Germline CDR1 reads SNHLY; CDR2 reads FYNNEI. The CDR3 reads CASSELSETHFNEQFF. DNA of the CDR3: TGTGCCAGCAGTGAACTATCGGAGACCCACTTTAATGAGCAGTTCTTC.

This chain uses TRBV9 with TRBJ2-5; 7 bases agree with TRBD1. The CDR3 runs to 17 residues. Germline trimming cut 4 bases from V and 0 bases from J; bases unmatched to any gene: 12. Germline V gene data show CDR1 as SGDLS and CDR2 as YYNGEE. Here the CDR3 DNA reads TGTGCCAGCAGCACCCAGGACAGGCGCCGGTACCAAGAGACCCAGTACTTC. Translation: CASSTQDRRRYQETQYF.

The chain is built from TRBV7-9 and TRBJ2-3; 11 nucleotides align to TRBD2. CDR1 and CDR2 from the germline V gene are SEHNR and FQNEAQ (reference sequence). V lost 8 bases, J lost 2 bases, and 12 bases stayed unmatched. The CDR3 is made up of 17 amino acids. The CDR3, as DNA: TGTGCCAGCGCGCGTGGCCGACTAGCGGGGCCCACAGATACGCAGTATTTT. Its protein product is CASARGRLAGPTDTQYF.

The chain couples TRBV4-2 to TRBJ2-7, with 7 bases that match TRBD2. The V and J ends lost 1 base and 0 bases, in that order; junction bases with no gene match: 6. There are 16 residues in the CDR3. Germline V CDR1 and CDR2: LGHNA, YNFKEQ. CDR3 loop: CASSQGRLAASYEQYF. DNA for the CDR3: TGTGCCAGCAGCCAAGGTAGGCTAGCGGCCTCCTACGAGCAGTACTTC.

This chain uses TRBV4-2 with TRBJ2-3; 12 nucleotides align to TRBD2. V was pared by 0 bases and J by 0 bases, with 10 bases of the junction left unmatched. The germline V gene has CDR1 LGHNA and CDR2 YNFKEQ. This CDR3 region has 20 residues. The chain's CDR3 is CASSQDRLLAGGTSTDTQYF. CDR3 DNA sequence: TGTGCCAGCAGCCAAGATCGTCTACTAGCGGGAGGTACTAGCACAGATACGCAGTATTTT.

The chain has TRBV28 and TRBJ2-5; TRBD2 matches at 10 bases. V dropped 2 bases and J dropped 3; count of bases not matched to a gene: 15. The CDR3 consists of 19 residues. The germline gives CDR1 MDHEN, CDR2 SYDVKM. The CDR3 spells CASSLRVGSGRAVEETQYF. CDR3 nucleotide sequence: TGTGCCAGCAGTTTACGGGTTGGAAGCGGGAGGGCAGTAGAAGAGACCCAGTACTTC. The full variable domain, its missing parts supplied by reference TRBV28 and TRBJ2-5, is DVKVTQSSRYLVKRTGEKVFLECVQDMDHENMFWYRQDPGLGLRLIYFSYDVKMKEKGDIPEGYSVSREKKERFSLILESASTNQTSMYLCASSLRVGSGRAVEETQYFGPGTRLLVL.

CDR3 sequence: CASSESGTGIEKLFF. In DNA form, the CDR3 reads TGCGCCAGCAGTGAGTCTGGGACAGGGATTGAAAAACTGTTTTTT. The V gene is TRBV10-1, the J gene TRBJ1-4, with TRBD1 matching 9 bases. Germline V gene lookup returns CDR1 WNHNN and CDR2 SYGVQD (reference sequence). Unmatched junction bases numbered 3, after V lost 0 bases and J lost 7 bases. The CDR3 covers 15 residues.

J is TRBJ2-1 and V is TRBV11-3; 8 positions match TRBD2. V dropped 6 bases and J dropped 5; count of bases not matched to a gene: 3. The CDR3 extends over 13 amino acids. CDR1 is SGHNT and CDR2 is YENEEA in the germline V gene. As DNA, the CDR3 is TGTGCCAGCAGAGGGACTAGACACAATGAGCAGTTCTTC. Amino acid sequence: CASRGTRHNEQFF.

The CDR3 coding sequence is TGTGCCAGCAGCTTTACTAGCGGGAGTGCGGTAGAGACCCAGTACTTC. It specifies CASSFTSGSAVETQYF. The chain recombines TRBV11-2 with TRBJ2-5, with 11 bases aligning to TRBD2. Trimming removed 3 bases from V and 4 bases from J; junction bases left unmatched: 7. The CDR3 spans 16 residues. Per the germline V gene, CDR1 is SGHAT and CDR2 is FQNNGV.

The J gene is TRBJ2-1, the V gene TRBV18; 9 nucleotides align to TRBD2. Germline assignment: CDR1 KGHSH and CDR2 LQKENI. The CDR3 extends over 15 amino acids. Losses at the gene ends were 5 bases for V and 2 bases for J; bases not matched to a gene: 4. For the CDR3, the DNA is TGTGCCAGCTCAAAGACTAGCGGCCCCTACAATGAGCAGTTCTTC. As protein: CASSKTSGPYNEQFF.

The rearrangement links TRBV2 to TRBJ1-2; D may be TRBD1 (6 bases). Trimming stripped 9 bases from V and 4 bases from J, with 12 bases between. Germline V CDR1 and CDR2: SNHLY, FYNNEI. The CDR3 contains 12 residues. DNA of the CDR3: TGTGCCAGGGTACAGGGAATCTATGGCTACACCTTC. Protein product: CARVQGIYGYTF. The full variable domain, in which reference TRBV2 and TRBJ1-2 provide the parts outside the CDR3, is EPEVTQTPSHQVTQMGQEVILRCVPISNHLYFYWYRQILGQKVEFLVSFYNNEISEKSEIFDDQFSVERPDGSNFTLKIRSTKLEDSAMYFCARVQGIYGYTFGSGTRLTVV.

The CDR3 sequence is CASSAEGVMDRGMDNEQFF. The CDR3 DNA is TGTGCCAGCAGTGCAGAAGGGGTGATGGACAGGGGGATGGACAATGAGCAGTTCTTC. V is TRBV6-1 and J is TRBJ2-1; 10 nucleotides match TRBD1. The CDR3 has 19 residues. Trimming removed 4 bases from V and 5 bases from J; junction bases left unmatched: 17. CDR1 and CDR2 (germline): MNHNS, SASEGT.

A single count supports this clone. The CDR3 loop is CASGPSTDTQYF. The CDR3 DNA sequence: TGTGCCAGCGGGCCCAGCACAGATACGCAGTATTTT. The V and J genes are TRBV27 and TRBJ2-3; the D is unclear. Germline-derived CDR1 and CDR2 are MNHEY and SMNVEV (reference sequence). V was clipped by 8 bases and J by 0 bases, with 6 bases between them. There are 12 residues in the CDR3.

V is TRBV5-4 and J is TRBJ2-7; weak D call: TRBD1 (6 bases). The CDR3 extends over 15 amino acids. The V end was cut by 0 bases, the J end by 0 bases, with 10 bases between. The V gene's germline CDR1 is SGHNT and CDR2 YYREEE (reference sequence). The CDR3 DNA reads as TGTGCCAGCAGCTTGGTGGGGACACACTCCTACGAGCAGTACTTC. Protein product: CASSLVGTHSYEQYF.

The rearrangement uses TRBV11-2 and TRBJ1-5; D gene unclear. The ends were cut back, 1 base at V and 5 bases at J, with 15 bases in the middle. This CDR3 has 16 amino acids. From germline, CDR1 is SGHAT and CDR2 FQNNGV. CDR3 DNA sequence: TGTGCCAGCAGCTTAGGTCTGTCGCCCGGAGATCAGCCCCAGCATTTT. It translates to CASSLGLSPGDQPQHF.